This TCR beta chain was identified during a study of shared clonotypes between healthy human individuals. The CDR3 spans 13 residues. V was cut by 3 bases and J by 5 bases, with 8 bases left in between. Germline V gene lookup returns CDR1 SNHLY and CDR2 FYNNEI. Assay used: immunoSEQ multiplex PCR; TCRdb lists only in-frame clones, some missing. The sample shows 950,000 to 1,200,000 clones, 70% to 85% of them seen only once. The sequence came from a man between 18 and 29 years old in good health. Some clones in this sample may be carry-over from other donors' samples. The specimen sequenced was memory CD4+ T cells from PBMCs. The sample's subset: CD45RA-negative fraction. This chain links TRBV2 with TRBJ2-1; D is unclear. The CDR3 DNA sequence: TGTGCCAGCAGTGACCAGAGAAACAATGAGCAGTTCTTC. This encodes CASSDQRNNEQFF.